This T cell receptor beta chain emerged from a study of OX40 agonist ivuxolimab in advanced cancers. Study at large: Treatment of patients was with ivuxolimab, an agonistic anti-OX40 (CD134) antibody.

With 4 bases removed from V and 0 bases from J, the gap between germline ends came to 3 bases. This CDR3 has 12 amino acids. Germline CDR1 and CDR2: LNHNV and YYDKDF (reference sequence). Only in-frame clones appear in the TCRdb table, and some are missing; sequencing was by immunoSEQ multiplex PCR. This table has tens of thousands of clones, about nine tenths appearing once. The sample here was CD4+ or CD8+ T cells sorted from blood, taken in a trial of the OX40 agonist ivuxolimab. The clonotype was recovered from an adult with an advanced solid tumor such as melanoma, head and neck, liver or kidney cancer. This chain links TRBV15 with TRBJ1-1; D gene uncertain. The CDR3: CATSKMNTEAFF. CDR3 nucleotides: TGTGCCACCAGCAAGATGAACACTGAAGCTTTCTTT. Full variable domain (remainder filled in from reference TRBV15 and TRBJ1-1): DAMVIQNPRYQVTQFGKPVTLSCSQTLNHNVMYWYQQKSSQAPKLLFHYYDKDFNNEADTPDNFQSRRPNTSFCFLDIRSPGLGDTAMYLCATSKMNTEAFFGQGTRLTVV.